This T cell receptor beta chain appears in the sequencing data of a study of T cell repertoires in cytomegalovirus infection (dated by TCRdb to the late 2010s). Notes on the research overall: Peptide stimulations targeted recently identified HLA-C-restricted CMV epitopes, whose presentation resists viral immunomodulation, together with well-studied HLA-B-restricted epitopes. The HLA type of each donor mattered for the analysis, because public TCR beta signatures pointed to carriage of CMV infection along with the matching HLA type. Beyond this particular receptor, the publication reports: Cumulative frequency of public TCR beta family members discriminated carriers of CMV infection plus the relevant HLA type in this cohort and an independent approximately 370-donor cohort. In the ex vivo response, HLA-C-restricted CMV-specific TCR beta clonotypes were dominant, and in two of eight donors the single most frequent clonotype came from this HLA-C-restricted group.

Regarding this clonotype: Its antigen is still unknown. The record has no base qualities; no much larger clone is one base away.

The treatment or condition label here, explained by the study, means: in vitro stimulation with specific CMV peptide epitopes to enrich CMV-specific T cells. The data were produced on an Illumina HiSeq 1500. TCRdb trimmed the raw reads at Q25, called clones with MiXCR and kept productive beta chains. Rows with one shared CDR3 protein collapse into an entry with the most common genes and DNA. The sample data list 830,000 or so distinct CDR3 sequences, and less than 35% of these were observed just once. Of the sample, around 12% is held by the ten largest clones. CDR1 and CDR2 are read off the germline V gene (reference sequence) as MNHEY and SMNVEV. Its CDR3 holds 11 amino acids, cysteine through phenylalanine. Of the read, only the CDR3 DNA is kept; its 33 bases are in frame from base 1. Relative to germline, V is 6 bases shorter and J is 6 bases shorter, with 9 bases between their ends.

This receptor chain uses TRBV27 and TRBJ2-7; a weak D assignment points to TRBD2 (5 bases agree). This receptor was obtained from a human donor in good health (CMV status not recorded). Some clones in this sample may be carry-over from other donors' samples. The starting material was cultured CD8+ T cells from PBMCs, obtained from culture after CMV antigen stimulation. The nucleotide sequence is TGTGCCAGCAGAGAACGGGGCGAGCAGTACTTC. Its protein product is CASRERGEQYF.